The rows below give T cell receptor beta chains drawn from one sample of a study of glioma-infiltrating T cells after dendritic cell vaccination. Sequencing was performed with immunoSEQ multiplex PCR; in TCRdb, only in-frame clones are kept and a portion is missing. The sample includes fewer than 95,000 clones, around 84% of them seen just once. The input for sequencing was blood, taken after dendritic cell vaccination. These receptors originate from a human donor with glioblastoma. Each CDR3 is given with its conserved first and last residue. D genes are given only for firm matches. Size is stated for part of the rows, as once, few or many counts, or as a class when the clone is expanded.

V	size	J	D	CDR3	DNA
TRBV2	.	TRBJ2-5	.	CASSVTGQTQETQYF	TGTGCCAGCAGTGTCACAGGTCAGACCCAAGAGACCCAGTACTTC
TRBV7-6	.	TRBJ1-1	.	CASSLGGGNTEAFF	TGTGCCAGCAGCTTAGGTGGAGGGAACACTGAAGCTTTCTTT
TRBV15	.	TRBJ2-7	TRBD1	CATSRGRQGADEQYF	TGTGCCACCAGCAGAGGAAGACAGGGGGCAGACGAGCAGTACTTC
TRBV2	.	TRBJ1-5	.	CASKDKRVSPQHF	TGTGCCAGCAAGGACAAACGCGTTTCGCCCCAGCATTTT
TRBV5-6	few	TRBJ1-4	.	CASRGGTNEKLFF	TGTGCCAGCAGGGGAGGGACTAATGAAAAACTGTTTTTT
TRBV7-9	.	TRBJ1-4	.	CASSEDLGKLFF	TGTGCCAGCAGCGAGGACTTGGGTAAACTGTTTTTT
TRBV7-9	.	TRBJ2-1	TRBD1	CASRDRAQEQFF	TGTGCCAGCCGGGACAGGGCGCAAGAGCAGTTCTTC
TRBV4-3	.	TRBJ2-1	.	CASSQERGEQFF	TGCGCCAGCAGCCAAGAACGCGGTGAGCAGTTCTTC
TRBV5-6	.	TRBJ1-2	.	CASIRVSGRTHHYGYTF	TGTGCCAGCATACGTGTGTCTGGGAGGACTCACCACTATGGCTACACCTTC
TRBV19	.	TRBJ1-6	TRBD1	CASNGDRDSPLHF	TGTGCCAGTAACGGGGACAGGGATTCACCCCTCCACTTT
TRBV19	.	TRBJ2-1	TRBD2	CASSIQRGGRNEQFF	TGTGCCAGTAGTATCCAGCGGGGGGGCAGGAATGAGCAGTTCTTC
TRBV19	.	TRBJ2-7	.	CASSGNRGGNYEQYF	TGTGCCAGTAGTGGGAACAGGGGGGGAAACTACGAGCAGTACTTC